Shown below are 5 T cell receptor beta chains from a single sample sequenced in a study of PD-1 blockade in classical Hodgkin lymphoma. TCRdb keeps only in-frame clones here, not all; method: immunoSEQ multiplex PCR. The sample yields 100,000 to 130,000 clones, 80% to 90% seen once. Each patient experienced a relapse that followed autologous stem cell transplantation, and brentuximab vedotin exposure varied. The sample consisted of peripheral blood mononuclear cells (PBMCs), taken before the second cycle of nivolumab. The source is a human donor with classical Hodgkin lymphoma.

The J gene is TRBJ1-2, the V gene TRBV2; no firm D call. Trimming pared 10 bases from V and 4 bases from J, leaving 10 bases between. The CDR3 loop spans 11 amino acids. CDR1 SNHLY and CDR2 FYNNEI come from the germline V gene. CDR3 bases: TGTGCCACCCTGTGGTCCTATGGCTACACCTTC. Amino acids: CATLWSYGYTF.

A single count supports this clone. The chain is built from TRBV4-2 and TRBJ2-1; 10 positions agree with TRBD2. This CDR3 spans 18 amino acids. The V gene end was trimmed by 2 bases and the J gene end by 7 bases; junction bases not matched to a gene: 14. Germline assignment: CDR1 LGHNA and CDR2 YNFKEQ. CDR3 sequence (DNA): TGTGCCAGCAGCCAAAGCCAGCGGGAGGGCCCTCGGTTGAATGAGCAGTTCTTC. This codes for CASSQSQREGPRLNEQFF.

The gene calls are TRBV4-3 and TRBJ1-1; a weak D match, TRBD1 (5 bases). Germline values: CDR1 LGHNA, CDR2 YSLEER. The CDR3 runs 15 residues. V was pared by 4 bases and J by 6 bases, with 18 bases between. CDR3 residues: CASSLEGGEQAEAFF. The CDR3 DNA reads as TGCGCCAGCAGCCTCGAGGGAGGTGAACAGGCTGAAGCTTTCTTT.

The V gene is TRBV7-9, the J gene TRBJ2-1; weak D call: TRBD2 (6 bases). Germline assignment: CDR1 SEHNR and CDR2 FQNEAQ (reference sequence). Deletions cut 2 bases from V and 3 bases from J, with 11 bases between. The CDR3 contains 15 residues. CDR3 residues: CASSLRGGLYNEQFF. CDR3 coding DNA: TGTGCCAGCAGCTTAAGGGGAGGCCTCTACAATGAGCAGTTCTTC.

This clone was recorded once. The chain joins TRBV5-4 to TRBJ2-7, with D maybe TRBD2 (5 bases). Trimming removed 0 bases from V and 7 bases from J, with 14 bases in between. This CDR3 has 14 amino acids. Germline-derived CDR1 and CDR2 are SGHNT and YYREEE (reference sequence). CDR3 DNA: TGTGCCAGCAGCTTGGCGTCCCCTGGGAGTGAGCAGTACTTC. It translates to CASSLASPGSEQYF.